The 7 T cell receptor beta chains below all came from one sample that was sequenced in a study of Ad26.COV2.S vaccination and SARS-CoV-2 variants. Measured with immunoSEQ multiplex PCR; TCRdb has only the in-frame clones, and not every one. The sample has around 320,000 clones, over 80% seen once. The treatment denotes: 15 to 20 received Ad26.COV2.S at low or high dose, single or two shots; about 5 received placebo; per-sample allocation not given. Specimens were obtained on day 63 following the first vaccine or placebo injection. This sample comprised peripheral blood, obtained in a trial of Ad26.COV2.S vaccine versus placebo. The receptor set was obtained from a person aged 18-60 years who received the Ad26.COV2.S COVID-19 vaccine or a placebo.

This sequence joins TRBV11-2 and TRBJ2-1, with D unresolved. Germline-derived CDR1 and CDR2 are SGHAT and FQNNGV. Trimming shortened V by 8 bases and J by 6 bases, and 11 bases separated the two germline ends. This CDR3 is 12 amino acids long. CDR3 in amino acids: CASLTQSNEQFF. The CDR3 bases are TGTGCCAGCCTCACACAGTCCAATGAGCAGTTCTTC. Full variable domain (remainder filled in from reference TRBV11-2 and TRBJ2-1): EAGVAQSPRYKIIEKRQSVAFWCNPISGHATLYWYQQILGQGPKLLIQFQNNGVVDDSQLPKDRFSAERLKGVDSTLKIQPAKLEDSAVYLCASLTQSNEQFFGPGTRLTVL.

The rearrangement links TRBV11-3 to TRBJ2-5; 11 bases match TRBD1. The CDR3 is made up of 16 amino acids. The V gene end was trimmed by 3 bases and the J gene end by 2 bases; junction bases not matched to a gene: 5. CDR1 is SGHNT and CDR2 is YENEEA in the germline V gene. Here the CDR3 reads CASSFAGQGGQETQYF. In DNA, the CDR3 is TGTGCCAGCAGCTTCGCGGGACAGGGGGGTCAAGAGACCCAGTACTTC.

This rearrangement joins TRBV2 to TRBJ1-2, with D maybe TRBD1 (6 bases). CDR3 length equals 14 residues. CDR1 and CDR2 (germline): SNHLY, FYNNEI. Trimming cost V 6 bases and J 8 bases, with 19 bases left between them. This chain's CDR3 is CASSWTERRWGYTF. The CDR3 nucleotides are TGTGCCAGCAGCTGGACAGAGCGGCGGTGGGGCTACACCTTC.

The genes are TRBV11-1 and TRBJ2-2; TRBD1 aligns across 9 bases. With V trimmed by 5 bases and J by 5 bases, 9 bases remained unmatched. CDR3 size: 16 residues. CDR1 and CDR2 from the germline V gene are SGHAT and FQDESV (reference sequence). CDR3 loop: CASSINPGTGTGELFF. As DNA, the CDR3 is TGTGCCAGCAGCATAAACCCCGGGACAGGGACCGGGGAGCTGTTTTTT.

This chain connects TRBV5-1 to TRBJ2-5, with 9 bases identical to TRBD1. The J segment lost 5 bases and the V segment lost 4 bases, leaving 6 bases of the junction unmatched. In germline, CDR1 is SGHRS, CDR2 YFSETQ. The CDR3 runs 14 residues. CDR3 protein: CASSVGQGGETQYF. DNA for the CDR3: TGCGCCAGCAGCGTGGGACAGGGCGGTGAGACCCAGTACTTC.

V is TRBV2 and J is TRBJ1-2; 8 bases align to TRBD1. Germline V gene data show CDR1 as SNHLY and CDR2 as FYNNEI. The CDR3 has 14 amino acids. V was pared by 3 bases and J by 0 bases, with 0 bases of the junction left unmatched. The CDR3 DNA follows: TGTGCCAGCAGTGACAGGGGGCCTAACTATGGCTACACCTTC. Its translation: CASSDRGPNYGYTF.

The CDR3 nucleotides read TGTGCCAGCAGCTCCGGGGACAGGGGGATCTACGAGCAGTACTTC. Translating gives CASSSGDRGIYEQYF. The chain joins TRBV28 to TRBJ2-7, with TRBD1 matching over 11 bases. Germline loops: CDR1 MDHEN, CDR2 SYDVKM. J lost 3 bases, V lost 6 bases, and 7 bases had no gene match. The CDR3 sequence is 15 residues long.